A single T cell receptor beta chain is shown here with its context. The sample originates from a study of Graves' ophthalmopathy and Graves' hyperthyroidism. The CDR3 covers 18 residues. Trimming took off 3 bases at V and 6 bases at J, with 26 bases between the two ends. Germline CDR1 SGHTA, CDR2 FQGNSA. Patients in the hyperthyroidism group, adults aged 18 to 65, were newly diagnosed, under 2 months' duration. CDR3 regions of TCR beta were amplified from RNA transcripts. Second-round multiplex PCR came after a first-round RT-PCR that employed HTBI primers. Using its own MiXCR run on the multiplex PCR reads, TCRdb lists one record per CDR3 protein. The sample shows some 1.1 million distinct CDR3 sequences, about two fifths of them seen only once.

The source of this sequence is an adult man with Graves' hyperthyroidism. Sequencing used peripheral blood or thyroid tissue (not recorded which). The chain employs TRBV7-2 and TRBJ2-5; D is unclear. The CDR3 loop reads CASSFNIPPAGFRKTQYF. CDR3 DNA sequence: TGTGCCAGCAGCTTCAATATCCCTCCGGCAGGCTTCCGAAAGACCCAGTACTTC.